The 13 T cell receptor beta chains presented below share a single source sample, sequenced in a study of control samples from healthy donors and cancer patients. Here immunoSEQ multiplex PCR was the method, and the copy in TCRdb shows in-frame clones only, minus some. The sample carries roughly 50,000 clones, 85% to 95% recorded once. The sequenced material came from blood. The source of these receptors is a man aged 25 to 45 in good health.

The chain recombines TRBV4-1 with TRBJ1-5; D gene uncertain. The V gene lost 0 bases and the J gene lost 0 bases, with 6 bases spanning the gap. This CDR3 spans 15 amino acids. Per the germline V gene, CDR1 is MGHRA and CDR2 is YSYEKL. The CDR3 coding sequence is TGCGCCAGCAGCCAAGATCGGGTTAGCAATCAGCCCCAGCATTTT. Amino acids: CASSQDRVSNQPQHF.

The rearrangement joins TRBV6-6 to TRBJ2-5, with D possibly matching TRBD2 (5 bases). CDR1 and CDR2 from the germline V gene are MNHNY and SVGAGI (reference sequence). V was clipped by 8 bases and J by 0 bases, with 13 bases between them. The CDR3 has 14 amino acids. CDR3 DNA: TGTGCCAGCCTGGACCGGGGATACCAAGAGACCCAGTACTTC. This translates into CASLDRGYQETQYF.

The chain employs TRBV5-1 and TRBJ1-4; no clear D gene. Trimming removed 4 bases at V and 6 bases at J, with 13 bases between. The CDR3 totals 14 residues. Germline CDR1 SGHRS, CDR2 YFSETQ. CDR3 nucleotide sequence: TGCGCCAGCAGCCCCGGTTGGGCCGATGAAAAACTGTTTTTT. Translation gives CASSPGWADEKLFF.

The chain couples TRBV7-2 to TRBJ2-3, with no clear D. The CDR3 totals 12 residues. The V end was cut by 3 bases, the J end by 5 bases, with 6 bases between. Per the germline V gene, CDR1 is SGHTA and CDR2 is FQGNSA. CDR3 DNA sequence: TGTGCCAGCAGCTTCCCCGGAGATACGCAGTATTTT. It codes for CASSFPGDTQYF.

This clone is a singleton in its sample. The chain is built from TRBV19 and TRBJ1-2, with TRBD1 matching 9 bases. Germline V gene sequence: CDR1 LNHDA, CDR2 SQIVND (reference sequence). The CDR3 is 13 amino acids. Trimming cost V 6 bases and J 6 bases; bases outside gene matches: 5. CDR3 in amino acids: CASRTGTGNGYTF. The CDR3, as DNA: TGTGCCAGTAGGACAGGGACAGGGAATGGCTACACCTTC.

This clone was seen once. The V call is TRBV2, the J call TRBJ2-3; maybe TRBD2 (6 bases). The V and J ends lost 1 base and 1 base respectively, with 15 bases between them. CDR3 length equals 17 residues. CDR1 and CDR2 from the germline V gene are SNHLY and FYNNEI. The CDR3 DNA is TGTGCCAGCAGTGAAGTCGCTAGCGTGTGGGGCACAGATACGCAGTATTTT. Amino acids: CASSEVASVWGTDTQYF.

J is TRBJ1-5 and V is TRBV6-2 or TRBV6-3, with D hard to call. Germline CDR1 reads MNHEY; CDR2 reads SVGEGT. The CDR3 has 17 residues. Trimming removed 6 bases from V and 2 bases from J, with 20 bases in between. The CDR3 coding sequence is TGTGCCAGCAGCAAAACCCGACCGAACCGTGGCAATCAGCCCCAGCATTTT. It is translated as CASSKTRPNRGNQPQHF.

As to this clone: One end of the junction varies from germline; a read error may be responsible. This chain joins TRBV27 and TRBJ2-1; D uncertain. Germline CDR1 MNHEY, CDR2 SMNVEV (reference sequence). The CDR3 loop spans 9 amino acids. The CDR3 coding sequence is TGTGCCAGCAGTTTATCACTGATCTTC. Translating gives CASSLSLIF.

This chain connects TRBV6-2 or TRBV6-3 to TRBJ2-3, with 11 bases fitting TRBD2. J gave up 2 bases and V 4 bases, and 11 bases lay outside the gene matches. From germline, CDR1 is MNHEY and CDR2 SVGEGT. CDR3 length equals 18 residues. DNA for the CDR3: TGTGCCAGCAGTTTAGGGACTAGCGGAAGGGGGCTCACAGATACGCAGTATTTT. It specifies CASSLGTSGRGLTDTQYF.

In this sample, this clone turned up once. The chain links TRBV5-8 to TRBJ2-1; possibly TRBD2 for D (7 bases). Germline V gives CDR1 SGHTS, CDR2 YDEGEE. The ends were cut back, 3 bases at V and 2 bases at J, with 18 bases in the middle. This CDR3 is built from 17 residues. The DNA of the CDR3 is TGTGCCAGCAGCTCACATTTGTGGGGGGGCCCCTACAATGAGCAGTTCTTC. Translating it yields CASSSHLWGGPYNEQFF.

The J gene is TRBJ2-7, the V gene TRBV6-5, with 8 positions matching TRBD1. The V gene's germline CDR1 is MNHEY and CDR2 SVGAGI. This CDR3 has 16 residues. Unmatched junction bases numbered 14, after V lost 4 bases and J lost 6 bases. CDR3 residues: CASSSDGTGLHGEQYF. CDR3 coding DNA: TGTGCCAGCAGTTCGGACGGGACAGGACTCCATGGCGAGCAGTACTTC.

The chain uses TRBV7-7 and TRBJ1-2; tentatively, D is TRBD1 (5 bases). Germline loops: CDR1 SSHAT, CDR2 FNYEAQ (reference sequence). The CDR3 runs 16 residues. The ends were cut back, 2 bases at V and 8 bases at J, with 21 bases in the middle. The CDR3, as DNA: TGTGCCAGCAGCTTAAGGGACGGCACAGCCAATAGGGGCTACACCTTC. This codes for CASSLRDGTANRGYTF.

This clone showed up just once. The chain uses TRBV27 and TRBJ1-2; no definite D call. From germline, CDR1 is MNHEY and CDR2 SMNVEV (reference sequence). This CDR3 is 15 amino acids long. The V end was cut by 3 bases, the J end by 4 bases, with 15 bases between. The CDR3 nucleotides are TGTGCCAGCAGTTTTTTTTCTGGCACGGGCTATGGCTACACCTTC. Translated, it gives CASSFFSGTGYGYTF.